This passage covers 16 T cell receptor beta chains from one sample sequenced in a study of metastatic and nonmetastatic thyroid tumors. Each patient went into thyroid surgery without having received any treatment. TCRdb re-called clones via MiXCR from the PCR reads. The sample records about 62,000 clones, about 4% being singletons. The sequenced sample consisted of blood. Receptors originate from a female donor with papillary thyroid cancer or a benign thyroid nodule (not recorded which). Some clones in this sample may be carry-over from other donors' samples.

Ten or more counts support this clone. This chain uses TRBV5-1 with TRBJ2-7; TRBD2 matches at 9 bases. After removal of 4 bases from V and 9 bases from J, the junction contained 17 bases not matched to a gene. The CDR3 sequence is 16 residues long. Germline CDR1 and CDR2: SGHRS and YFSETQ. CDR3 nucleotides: TGCGCCAGCAGCAAAAACAGCGGGAGGTCCGGGGACGGGCAGTACTTC. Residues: CASSKNSGRSGDGQYF.

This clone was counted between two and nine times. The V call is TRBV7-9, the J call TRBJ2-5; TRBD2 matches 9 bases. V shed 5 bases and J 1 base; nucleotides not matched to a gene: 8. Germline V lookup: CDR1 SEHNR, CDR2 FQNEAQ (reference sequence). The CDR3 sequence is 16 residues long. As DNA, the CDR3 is TGTGCCAGCAGCACCAGTCGCGGGGGGGGCCAAGAGACCCAGTACTTC. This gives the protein CASSTSRGGGQETQYF.

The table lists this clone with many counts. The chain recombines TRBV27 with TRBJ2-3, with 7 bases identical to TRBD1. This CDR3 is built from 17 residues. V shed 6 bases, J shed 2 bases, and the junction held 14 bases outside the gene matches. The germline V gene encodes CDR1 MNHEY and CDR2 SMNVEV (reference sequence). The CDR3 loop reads CASSPGQAFIFTDTQYF. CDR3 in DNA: TGTGCCAGCAGCCCCGGACAGGCCTTTATTTTCACAGATACGCAGTATTTT.

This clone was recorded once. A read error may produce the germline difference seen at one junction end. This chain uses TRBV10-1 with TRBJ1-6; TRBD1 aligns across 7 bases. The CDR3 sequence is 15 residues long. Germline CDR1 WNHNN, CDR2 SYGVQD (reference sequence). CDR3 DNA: TGCGCCACCACCCCAGGGGGGACAGATAAGTCACCCCTCCACTTT. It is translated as CATTPGGTDKSPLHF.

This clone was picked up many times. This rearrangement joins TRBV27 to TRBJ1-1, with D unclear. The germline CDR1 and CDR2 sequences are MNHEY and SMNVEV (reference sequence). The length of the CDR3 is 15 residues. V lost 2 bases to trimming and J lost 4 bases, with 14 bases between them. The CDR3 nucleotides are TGTGCCAGCAGTTTAGGCGCCAGTCAACGCACTGAAGCTTTCTTT. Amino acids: CASSLGASQRTEAFF.

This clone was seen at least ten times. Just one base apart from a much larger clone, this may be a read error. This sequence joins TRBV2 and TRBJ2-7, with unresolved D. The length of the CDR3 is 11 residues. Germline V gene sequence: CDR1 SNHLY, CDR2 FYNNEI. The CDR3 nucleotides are TGTGCCAGCAGTAACTCCTACGGGCAGTACTTC. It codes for CASSNSYGQYF.

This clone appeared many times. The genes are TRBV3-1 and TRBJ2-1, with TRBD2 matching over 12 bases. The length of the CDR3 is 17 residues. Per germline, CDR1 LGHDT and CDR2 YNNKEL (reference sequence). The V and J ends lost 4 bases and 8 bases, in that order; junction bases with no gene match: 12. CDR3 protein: CASSPLTSGRPLDEQFF. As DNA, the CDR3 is TGTGCCAGCAGCCCATTAACTAGCGGGAGGCCCTTAGATGAGCAGTTCTTC.

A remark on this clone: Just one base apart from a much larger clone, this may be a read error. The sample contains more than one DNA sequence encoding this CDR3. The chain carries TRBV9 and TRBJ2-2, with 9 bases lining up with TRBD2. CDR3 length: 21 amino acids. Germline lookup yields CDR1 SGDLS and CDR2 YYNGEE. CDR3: CASSGRQGPGSGRLSTGELFF. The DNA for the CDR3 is TGTGCCAGCAGCGGGAGACAGGGCCCAGGGAGCGGGAGGCTCAGCACCGGGGAGCTATTTTTT.

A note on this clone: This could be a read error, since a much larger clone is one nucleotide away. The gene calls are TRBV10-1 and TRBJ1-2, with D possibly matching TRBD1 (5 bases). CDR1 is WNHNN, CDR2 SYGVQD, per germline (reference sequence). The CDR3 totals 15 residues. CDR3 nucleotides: TGCGCCAGCAGTGAGTCTCCGGGAGGGGAGTATGTCTACACCTTC. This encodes CASSESPGGEYVYTF.

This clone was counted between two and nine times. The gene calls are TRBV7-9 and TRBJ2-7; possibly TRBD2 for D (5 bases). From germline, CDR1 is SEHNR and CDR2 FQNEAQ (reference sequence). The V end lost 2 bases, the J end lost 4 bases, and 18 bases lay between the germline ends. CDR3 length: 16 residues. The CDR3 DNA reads TGTGCCAGCAGCTTAACCGGGGTAGTAATGGGGTACGAGCAGTACTTC. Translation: CASSLTGVVMGYEQYF.

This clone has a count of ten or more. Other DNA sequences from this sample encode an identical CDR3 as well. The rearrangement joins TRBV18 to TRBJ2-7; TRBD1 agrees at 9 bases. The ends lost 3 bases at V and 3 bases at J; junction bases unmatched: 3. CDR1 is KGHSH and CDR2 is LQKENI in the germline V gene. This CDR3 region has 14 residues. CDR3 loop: CASSPPGQGYEQYF. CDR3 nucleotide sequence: TGTGCCAGCTCACCTCCGGGACAGGGCTACGAGCAGTACTTC. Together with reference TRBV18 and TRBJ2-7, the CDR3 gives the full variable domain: NAGVMQNPRHLVRRRGQEARLRCSPMKGHSHVYWYRQLPEEGLKFMVYLQKENIIDESGMPKERFSAEFPKEGPSILRIQQVVRGDSAAYFCASSPPGQGYEQYFGPGTRLTVT.

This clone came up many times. The CDR3, as DNA: TGTGCCAGCAGCTTGAGACAGGGGAGGGGTGGCTACACCTTC. Amino acids: CASSLRQGRGGYTF. This sequence joins TRBV5-6 and TRBJ1-2; 8 positions agree with TRBD1. The CDR3 sequence is 14 residues long. Losses at the gene ends were 1 base for V and 7 bases for J; bases not matched to a gene: 6. CDR1 and CDR2 (germline): SGHDT, YYEEEE.

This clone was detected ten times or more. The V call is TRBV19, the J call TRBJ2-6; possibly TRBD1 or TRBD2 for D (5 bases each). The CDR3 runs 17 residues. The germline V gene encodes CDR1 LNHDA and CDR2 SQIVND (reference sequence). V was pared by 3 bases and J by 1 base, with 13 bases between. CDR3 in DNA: TGTGCCAGTAGTATTGGGACGGGCGAGTCTGGGGCCAACGTCCTGACTTTC. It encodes CASSIGTGESGANVLTF.

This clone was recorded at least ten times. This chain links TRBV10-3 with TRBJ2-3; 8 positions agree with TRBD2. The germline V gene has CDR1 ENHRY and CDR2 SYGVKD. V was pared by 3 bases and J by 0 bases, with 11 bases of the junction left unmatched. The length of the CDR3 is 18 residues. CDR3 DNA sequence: TGTGCCATCAGTGATCGACGGGAGGGCCGGGTAAGCACAGATACGCAGTATTTT. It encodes CAISDRREGRVSTDTQYF.

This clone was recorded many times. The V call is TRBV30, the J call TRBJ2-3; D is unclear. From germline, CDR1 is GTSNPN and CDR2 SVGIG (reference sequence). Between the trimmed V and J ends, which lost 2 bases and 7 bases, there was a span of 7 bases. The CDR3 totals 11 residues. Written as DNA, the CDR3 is TGTGCCTGGAGTTCTCGGAATACGCAGTATTTT. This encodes CAWSSRNTQYF.

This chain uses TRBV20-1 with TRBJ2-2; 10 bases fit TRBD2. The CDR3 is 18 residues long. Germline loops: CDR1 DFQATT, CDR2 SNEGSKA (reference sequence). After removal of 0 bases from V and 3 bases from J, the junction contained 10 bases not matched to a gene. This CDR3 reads CSARDLDSGRWDTGELFF. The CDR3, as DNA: TGCAGTGCTAGAGATCTTGATAGCGGGAGGTGGGACACCGGGGAGCTGTTTTTT.